This TCR beta chain was sequenced for a study of tumor-infiltrating lymphocytes in primary liver carcinoma. Study details: Those enrolled were patients of both sexes, who were aged 30 to 69 years.

This clonotype was picked up many times. RNA was extracted from whole blood without cell sorting, alongside germline DNA. Patients showed chronic HBV infection and an absence of prior treatment. The input was approximately 500 ng total RNA; TCR beta cDNA was made from it with a constant-region primer. Slightly modified ARM-PCR with three nested multiplex PCR rounds yielded TCR beta libraries. The first two PCR rounds, approximately 10 cycles each, used TRBV1-TRBV30 forward primers and a C-beta reverse primer. From the multiplex PCR reads, TCRdb called clonotypes with MiXCR, one entry per CDR3 protein. The sample records 150,000 to 200,000 distinct CDR3 sequences, 50% to 75% being singletons. The CDR3 covers 16 residues. Germline lookup yields CDR1 SQVTM and CDR2 ANQGSEA. Trimming pared 1 base from V and 1 base from J, leaving 14 bases between.

This sequence joins TRBV29-1 and TRBJ2-1, with TRBD2 as a possible D gene (6 bases). The clonotype comes from a man aged 35-49 years with primary liver carcinoma and hepatitis B virus infection. Material for sequencing was peripheral blood. The CDR3 region is CSVEGGRDSSYNEQFF. The CDR3, as DNA: TGCAGCGTTGAAGGCGGCCGGGACTCTTCCTACAATGAGCAGTTCTTC.